This T cell receptor (beta chain) stems from a study of cytotoxic CD8 clonotypes in ibrutinib-treated CLL (dated by TCRdb to the early 2020s). Regarding the study in general: In this cohort, approximately 15 patients were treatment-naive and about a dozen were relapsed/refractory, while around 18 had unmutated IGHV. Cryopreserved peripheral blood mononuclear cells were obtained before treatment, at response, and at either sustained remission or disease progression. All remission and progressive disease samples were collected while patients were still receiving ibrutinib. Samples at response were collected after a median of approximately twelve months of treatment, with a range of about 6 to 36 months. On average, each sample yielded 255,043 productive templates and tens of thousands of productive rearrangements. Of the 70 to 90 people in the trial, about two dozen had longitudinal samples available. Responses were partial in some 24 patients and complete in 2; after median about 63 months follow-up, around 15 stayed in remission and 12 progressed.

The research as a whole found: Clonality rose at ibrutinib response, remained stable during sustained remission, and dropped back toward baseline at progression. Baseline clonality exceeded that of age-matched healthy donors and correlated strongly with circulating CD8+ T-cell counts. Sustained-remission and progressing patients did not have matched sampling times, and lymph node repertoires were not examined. Public clonotypes were found to be uncommon and were observed to contract or remain stable during treatment; the increase in clonality was shown to reflect expansion of private clonotypes at ibrutinib response.

This clone was found a few times. Which antigen it targets is not known. The input lacks base qualities; no much larger clone sits a single base away. From the cysteine through the phenylalanine, the CDR3 covers 14 amino acids. The read is trimmed to its CDR3 DNA, 42 bases read in frame from base 1. From the germline V gene (reference sequence), CDR1 is GTSNPN and CDR2 is SVGIG. Ends trimmed: V by 3 bases, J by 10 bases; bases unmatched to a gene: 9. A MiSeq instrument was used for deep resolution sequencing, which targeted depths ranging from 1 in 1 million up to 1 in 200,000 T cells, with coverage averaging 10x for each clonotype. The immunoSEQ hsTCRB Kit was used to generate TCR beta libraries. The authors' pipeline ran thus. The data were analyzed with ImmunoSEQ Analyzer and ImmunoSEQ Data Assistant, and V, D and J gene assignments followed IMGT definitions. Clonality, which ranges from 0 to 1, was calculated by subtracting the normalized Shannon entropy of productive rearrangement frequencies from one. Only overrepresented clonotypes making up at least 0.05% of each patient's repertoire were included in the public clonotype analysis. About a dozen repertoires from age-matched healthy donors, obtained from immuneACCESS, served as clonality controls. TCRdb obtained this table from immuneACCESS and retained in-frame rearrangements with V and J assigned. These tables miss some clones; where compared with another copy, unresolved V genes account for less than half of the shortfall, and the remainder is unexplained. V and J calls and clone size are as listed in that table; D and trimming were resolved from the DNA. Counted in this sample were about 72,000 clones; 68% of them appeared once. The biggest ten clones account for 5.7% of the sample.

Interpreted using the paper, the time point label stands for: 12 months on ibrutinib. For TCR beta library preparation, roughly 2 micrograms of genomic DNA were extracted from the cryopreserved PBMCs. Longitudinal blood samples from CLL patients on ibrutinib monotherapy underwent high-throughput TCR beta sequencing. The patients took part in an open-label, single-center phase 2 trial of ibrutinib monotherapy. The receptor was isolated from a human donor with chronic lymphocytic leukemia. The sequencing here drew on PBMCs, taken after 12 months of ibrutinib treatment. This chain joins TRBV30 to TRBJ1-6; 7 central bases correspond to TRBD1. The DNA reads TGTGCCTGGAGAGGGGACAGTCTAAGCTCACCCCTCCACTTT. It specifies CAWRGDSLSSPLHF.